This TCR beta chain was identified in a study of radiotherapy plus CTLA-4 blockade in lung cancer. V shed 1 base, J shed 12 bases, and the junction held 7 bases outside the gene matches. Per germline, CDR1 KGHSH and CDR2 LQKENI. The CDR3 covers 14 residues. Study conclusions and caveats: Per reports, early blood T cell clone dynamics, plus interferon-beta, forecast response most strongly. Subsequent to radiotherapy plus ipilimumab, tumor-derived TCR clones underwent expansion in blood.

CTLA-4 blockade using ipilimumab, together with focal radiation, was received by patients with chemo-refractory metastatic non-small-cell lung cancer. For this clone: What it recognizes is unknown.

Here immunoSEQ multiplex PCR was the method, and the copy in TCRdb shows in-frame clones only, minus some. The sample contains about 43,000 clones, roughly 67% of which appear only once. The sample here was peripheral blood, taken from a patient treated with radiotherapy plus ipilimumab. This sequence joins TRBV18 and TRBJ2-1; TRBD2 aligns across 9 bases. The clonotype comes from a human donor with non-small cell lung cancer who had a partial response to radiotherapy plus ipilimumab. The CDR3 loop is CASSPLAGVYWQFF. In DNA form, the CDR3 reads TGTGCCAGCTCACCACTAGCGGGAGTTTATTGGCAGTTCTTC.